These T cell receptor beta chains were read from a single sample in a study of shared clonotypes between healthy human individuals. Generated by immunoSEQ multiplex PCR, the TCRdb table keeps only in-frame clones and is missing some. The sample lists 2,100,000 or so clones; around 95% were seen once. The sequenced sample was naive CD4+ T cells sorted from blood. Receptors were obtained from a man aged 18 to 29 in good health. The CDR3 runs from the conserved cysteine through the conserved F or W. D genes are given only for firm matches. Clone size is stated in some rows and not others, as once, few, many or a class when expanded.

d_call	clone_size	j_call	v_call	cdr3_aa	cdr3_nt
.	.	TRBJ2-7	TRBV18	CASSREAGVIHEQYF	TGTGCCAGCTCTAGGGAAGCAGGGGTGATCCACGAGCAGTACTTC
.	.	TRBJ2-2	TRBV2	CASIRTRTGELFF	TGTGCCAGCATCAGGACGAGGACCGGGGAGCTGTTTTTT
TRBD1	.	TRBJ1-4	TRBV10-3	CAIRRDRAINEKLFF	TGTGCCATCAGGCGGGACAGGGCCATTAATGAAAAACTGTTTTTT
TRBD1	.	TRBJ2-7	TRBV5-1	CASSPVTGGGGEQYF	TGCGCCAGCAGCCCCGTGACAGGGGGCGGAGGCGAGCAGTACTTC
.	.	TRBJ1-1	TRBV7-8	CASSEGPHTEAFF	TGTGCCAGCAGCGAGGGACCTCACACTGAAGCTTTCTTT
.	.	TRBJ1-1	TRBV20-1	CSANWELEAFF	TGCAGTGCTAATTGGGAATTAGAAGCTTTCTTT
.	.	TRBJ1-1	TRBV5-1	CASSWGELNTEAFF	TGCGCCAGCAGCTGGGGGGAGTTGAACACTGAAGCTTTCTTT
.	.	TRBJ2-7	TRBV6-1	CASTVGVVWYEQYF	TGTGCCAGCACCGTTGGGGTAGTGTGGTACGAGCAGTACTTC
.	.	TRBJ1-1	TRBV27	CASSSSLKTLEAFF	TGTGCCAGCTCTTCTTCCCTAAAAACTCTTGAAGCTTTCTTT
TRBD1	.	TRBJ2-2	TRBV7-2	CASSLVGLAGGTGELFF	TGTGCCAGCAGCTTAGTAGGGCTAGCAGGGGGCACCGGGGAGCTGTTTTTT
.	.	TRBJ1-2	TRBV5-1	CASSSDRFYGYTF	TGCGCCAGCAGCTCGGACAGATTCTATGGCTACACCTTC
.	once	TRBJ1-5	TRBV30	CAWSVEGSPQHF	TGTGCCTGGAGTGTCGAGGGTTCGCCCCAGCATTTT
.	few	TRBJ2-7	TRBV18	CASSRSERYEQYF	TGTGCCAGCTCACGGTCTGAGCGATACGAGCAGTACTTC
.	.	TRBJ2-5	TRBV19	CASSIDRTVAQETQYF	TGTGCCAGTAGTATAGACCGGACAGTTGCCCAAGAGACCCAGTACTTC
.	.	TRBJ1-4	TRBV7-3	CASSSPGAPTNEKLFF	TGTGCCAGCAGCTCCCCGGGGGCGCCAACTAATGAAAAACTGTTTTTT
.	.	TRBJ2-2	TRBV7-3	CASSPQGAGNTGELFF	TGTGCCAGCAGCCCTCAAGGGGCGGGAAACACCGGGGAGCTGTTTTTT
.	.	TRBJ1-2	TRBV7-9	CASSLVRGNYGYTF	TGTGCCAGCAGCTTAGTAAGGGGGAACTATGGCTACACCTTC
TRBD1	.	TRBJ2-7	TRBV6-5	CASRSRGRYEQYF	TGTGCCAGCAGGTCTAGGGGGCGATACGAGCAGTACTTC